The 15 T cell receptor beta chains below were found in one sample sequenced in a study of OX40 agonist ivuxolimab in advanced cancers. The library was produced with the immunoSEQ multiplex PCR assay. TCRdb provides this immuneACCESS table in a form limited to in-frame rearrangements. Some clones are lacking; in checked studies, under half of them reflect an unresolved V gene, and why the rest are absent is not known. The table for this sample lists approximately 80,000 clones; about 91% of them were counted only once. Around 6.9% of the sample is taken by the ten largest. The sequencing used CD4+ or CD8+ T cells sorted from blood, collected in a trial of the OX40 agonist ivuxolimab. These receptors came from an adult with an advanced solid tumor such as melanoma, head and neck, liver or kidney cancer.

The genes are TRBV29-1 and TRBJ2-5, with no clear D. CDR3 length: 13 amino acids. V shed 3 bases and J shed 1 base, with 9 bases lying between them. Germline V CDR1 and CDR2: SQVTM, ANQGSEA. CDR3 region: CSVDLLSQETQYF. CDR3 bases: TGCAGCGTTGATCTCTTGTCCCAAGAGACCCAGTACTTC.

Only one count was recorded for this clone. In DNA form, the CDR3 reads TGTGCCAGCAGTTACTCGGGGGGGCCCTACGAGCAGTACTTC. As protein: CASSYSGGPYEQYF. The rearrangement uses TRBV6-5 and TRBJ2-7, with a weak D call TRBD2 (7 bases). The germline V gene encodes CDR1 MNHEY and CDR2 SVGAGI. The CDR3 is made up of 14 amino acids. The V end lost 0 bases, the J end lost 2 bases, and 8 bases lay between the germline ends.

The CDR3, as DNA: TGTGCCAGCAGCGCTTACTACGAGCAGTACTTC. Translated: CASSAYYEQYF. V and J are TRBV14 and TRBJ2-7; D remains ambiguous. CDR3 length equals 11 residues. V lost 5 bases and J lost 3, with 5 bases in between. From germline, CDR1 is SGHDN and CDR2 FVKESK.

The chain combines TRBV4-2 with TRBJ2-1; D is perhaps TRBD1 (5 bases). Germline V CDR1 and CDR2: LGHNA, YNFKEQ. Trimming cost V 4 bases and J 13 bases, with 17 bases left between them. The CDR3 spans 13 residues. This CDR3 is CASSPIQGMVQFF. CDR3 DNA: TGTGCCAGCAGCCCTATCCAGGGCATGGTACAGTTCTTC.

J is TRBJ2-7 and V is TRBV19, with D tentatively TRBD2 (5 bases). Germline loops: CDR1 LNHDA, CDR2 SQIVND (reference sequence). The CDR3 contains 12 residues. V lost 11 bases, J lost 3 bases, and 14 bases lay in between. Here the CDR3 reads CAGRVWSYEQYF. In nucleotides, the CDR3 is TGTGCCGGGCGGGTTTGGAGCTACGAGCAGTACTTC.

Comments on this clone: Other DNA sequences of this sample code for an identical CDR3. This rearrangement joins TRBV7-3 to TRBJ2-7; 8 positions agree with TRBD2. Germline V gene lookup returns CDR1 SGHTA and CDR2 FQGTGA. V gave up 4 bases and J gave up 2 bases; unmatched junction bases: 7. The CDR3 has 15 amino acids. The CDR3, as DNA: TGTGCCAGCAGCTCTGGACTAGCTGGAGCCTACGAGCAGTACTTC. Translation: CASSSGLAGAYEQYF.

This chain uses TRBV19 with TRBJ2-7; a possible D gene is TRBD2 (7 bases). The CDR3 spans 15 residues. V dropped 8 bases and J dropped 0 bases, with 17 bases sitting between them. CDR1 and CDR2 from the germline V gene are LNHDA and SQIVND (reference sequence). The CDR3 here is CASPRGGLYSYEQYF. DNA for the CDR3: TGTGCCAGTCCTAGGGGGGGGTTATACTCCTACGAGCAGTACTTC.

The V gene is TRBV7-6, the J gene TRBJ2-1; 12 bases map to TRBD2. Germline V gene lookup returns CDR1 SGHVS and CDR2 FNYEAQ. J was trimmed by 6 bases and V by 2 bases; bases with no gene match: 2. This CDR3 contains 15 residues. CDR3 coding DNA: TGTGCCAGCAGCTTATGGACTAGCGGGACCAATGAGCAGTTCTTC. Amino acid sequence: CASSLWTSGTNEQFF.

The rearrangement links TRBV11-3 to TRBJ2-7, with D tentatively TRBD1 or TRBD2 (5 bases each). In germline, CDR1 is SGHNT, CDR2 YENEEA. The germline V and J ends were trimmed by 5 bases and 5 bases, with 13 bases remaining between them. There are 13 residues in the CDR3. CDR3 amino acids: CASSLWDRDEQYF. The CDR3 nucleotides read TGTGCCAGCAGCCTGTGGGACCGGGACGAGCAGTACTTC.

The genes are TRBV7-8 and TRBJ1-2, with 11 bases aligning to TRBD1. The CDR3 totals 15 residues. The germline V gene encodes CDR1 SGHVS and CDR2 FQNEAQ. V lost 4 bases and J lost 4; bases outside the gene matches: 5. The CDR3, as DNA: TGTGCCAGCAGCTACGGGACAGGGGGAACCTATGGCTACACCTTC. It is translated as CASSYGTGGTYGYTF.

This sequence joins TRBV30 and TRBJ2-7; 7 bases map to TRBD2. CDR3 size: 12 residues. The junction had 5 bases not matched to a gene; V was cut back by 5 bases and J by 4 bases. Germline assignment: CDR1 GTSNPN and CDR2 SVGIG (reference sequence). CDR3 DNA: TGTGCCTGGGGGCGGGGGAGGTACGAGCAGTACTTC. It yields the protein CAWGRGRYEQYF.

This clone was seen a single time. The chain is built from TRBV11-2 and TRBJ1-1; TRBD1 is a possible D gene (6 bases). V gave up 1 base and J gave up 4 bases, with 22 bases separating them. This CDR3 contains 18 residues. CDR1 SGHAT and CDR2 FQNNGV come from the germline V gene. The CDR3 DNA reads TGTGCCAGCAGCTTAGCCCGGGACACTCAAAGGGTGGGCACTGAAGCTTTCTTT. This translates into CASSLARDTQRVGTEAFF. The whole variable domain, filled in from reference TRBV11-2 and TRBJ1-1, reads EAGVAQSPRYKIIEKRQSVAFWCNPISGHATLYWYQQILGQGPKLLIQFQNNGVVDDSQLPKDRFSAERLKGVDSTLKIQPAKLEDSAVYLCASSLARDTQRVGTEAFFGQGTRLTVV.

V usage is TRBV20-1 and J usage is TRBJ2-1; a possible D gene is TRBD1 (5 bases). Trimming cost V 6 bases and J 9 bases, with 12 bases left between them. CDR3 size: 11 residues. Germline CDR1 reads DFQATT; CDR2 reads SNEGSKA (reference sequence). CDR3 in DNA: TGCAGTGCCTCAGGGAAGCCTGAGCAGTTCTTC. Translating gives CSASGKPEQFF.

This chain links TRBV7-3 with TRBJ1-1; D possibly corresponds to TRBD1 (5 bases). CDR1 SGHTA and CDR2 FQGTGA come from the germline V gene. This CDR3 has 15 residues. V was shortened by 5 bases and J by 3 bases, with 16 bases between the two germline ends. Here the CDR3 reads CASSPNPRGDTEAFF. The CDR3 bases are TGTGCCAGCAGCCCGAACCCTCGGGGGGACACTGAAGCTTTCTTT. Based on the CDR3 plus reference TRBV7-3 and TRBJ1-1, the full variable domain is GAGVSQTPSNKVTEKGKYVELRCDPISGHTALYWYRQSLGQGPEFLIYFQGTGAADDSGLPNDRFFAVRPEGSVSTLKIQRTERGDSAVYLCASSPNPRGDTEAFFGQGTRLTVV.

The CDR3 loop is CASSLMRSSDTQYF. The CDR3 DNA reads TGCGCCAGCAGCTTGATGCGGAGTTCTGATACGCAGTATTTT. The V call is TRBV5-1, the J call TRBJ2-3; no clear D. CDR3 length equals 14 residues. In germline, CDR1 is SGHRS, CDR2 YFSETQ. V lost 1 base and J lost 6, with 12 bases in between.